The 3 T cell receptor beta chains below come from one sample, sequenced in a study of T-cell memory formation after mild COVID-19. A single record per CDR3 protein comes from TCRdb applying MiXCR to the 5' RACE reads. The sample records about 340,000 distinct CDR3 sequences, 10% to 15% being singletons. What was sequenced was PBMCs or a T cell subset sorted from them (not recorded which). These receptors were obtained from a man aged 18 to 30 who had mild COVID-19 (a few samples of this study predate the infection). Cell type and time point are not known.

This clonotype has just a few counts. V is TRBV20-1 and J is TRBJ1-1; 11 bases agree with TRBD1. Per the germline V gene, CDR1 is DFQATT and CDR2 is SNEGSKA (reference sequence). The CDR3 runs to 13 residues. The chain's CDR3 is CRGTGGSDTEAFF. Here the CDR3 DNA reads TGCAGAGGGACAGGGGGGTCGGACACTGAAGCTTTCTTT.

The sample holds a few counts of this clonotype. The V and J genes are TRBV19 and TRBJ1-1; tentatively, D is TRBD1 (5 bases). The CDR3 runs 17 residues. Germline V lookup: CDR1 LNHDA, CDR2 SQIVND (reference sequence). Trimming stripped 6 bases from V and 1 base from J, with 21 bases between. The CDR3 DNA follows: TGTGCCAGTAGCATTCCGTTGGCACAGGCGTCGAACACTGAAGCTTTCTTT. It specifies CASSIPLAQASNTEAFF.

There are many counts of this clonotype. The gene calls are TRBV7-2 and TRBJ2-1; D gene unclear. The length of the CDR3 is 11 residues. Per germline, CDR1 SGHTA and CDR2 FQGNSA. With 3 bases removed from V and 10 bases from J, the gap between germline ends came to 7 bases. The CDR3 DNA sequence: TGTGCCAGCAGCTTTTTTAGCGAGCAGTTCTTC. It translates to CASSFFSEQFF.